A selection of T cell receptor beta chains follows, all from one sample in a study of T cell repertoires in cytomegalovirus infection. TCRdb processed the reads anew with MiXCR; each CDR3 protein has one entry. Of about 180,000 distinct CDR3 sequences in the sample, around 14% are singletons; the top ten hold roughly a quarter. What was sequenced was PBMCs. The receptors shown here come from a human donor in good health (CMV status not recorded). Some clones in this sample may be carry-over from other donors' samples. CDR3s include the opening cysteine and the closing phenylalanine or tryptophan. D genes are given only for firm matches. Part of the rows lack a size; the others show once, few, many or a class for expanded clones.

NA	TRBV23-1	NA	TRBJ2-3	CASSHPASTDTQYF	TGCGCCAGCAGTCATCCGGCTAGCACAGATACGCAGTATTTT
many	TRBV20-1	NA	TRBJ2-7	CSARDYAVSPGSYEQYF	TGCAGTGCTAGAGATTATGCGGTCTCTCCGGGGTCCTACGAGCAGTACTTC
many	TRBV20-1	NA	TRBJ2-3	CSARMARGRAEGGTDTQYF	TGCAGTGCTAGAATGGCTCGGGGGCGTGCTGAGGGCGGCACAGATACGCAGTATTTT
few	TRBV29-1	NA	TRBJ2-1	CSEGNYNEQFF	TGCAGCGAGGGGAACTACAATGAGCAGTTCTTC
many	TRBV28	NA	TRBJ1-1	CASSKYVRGGRVFTEAFF	TGTGCCAGCTCGAAATACGTCCGCGGAGGAAGGGTGTTCACTGAAGCTTTCTTT
few	TRBV7-3	TRBD2	TRBJ2-1	CASSLLGVAGGPYNEQFF	TGTGCCAGCAGCTTACTAGGGGTAGCGGGAGGGCCATACAATGAGCAGTTCTTC
NA	TRBV11-1	NA	TRBJ2-1	CASSLERGSEQFF	TGTGCCAGCAGCTTAGAGAGGGGGAGTGAGCAGTTCTTC
once	TRBV29-1	NA	TRBJ1-1	CSVEDPRASESFF	TGCAGCGTTGAAGATCCGCGCGCCTCTGAATCTTTCTTT
many	TRBV7-2	TRBD1	TRBJ2-1	CASSLEVEGDRGYFGSYNEQFF	TGTGCCAGCAGCTTAGAGGTAGAGGGGGACAGGGGGTATTTTGGCTCCTACAATGAGCAGTTCTTC
NA	TRBV19	TRBD1	TRBJ2-1	CASSITGGNYNEQFF	TGTGCCAGTAGTATAACAGGGGGGAACTACAATGAGCAGTTCTTC
NA	TRBV6-2/TRBV6-3	NA	TRBJ1-2	CASSYWRRNLYGYTF	TGTGCCAGCAGTTATTGGAGGCGGAATCTTTATGGCTACACCTTC
NA	TRBV18	NA	TRBJ1-5	CASSPWSNQPQHF	TGTGCCAGCTCGCCCTGGAGCAATCAGCCCCAGCATTTT
NA	TRBV20-1	TRBD1	TRBJ1-6	CSARRFPSIGQGNSPLHF	TGCAGTGCTAGAAGATTCCCCTCCATCGGACAGGGCAATTCACCCCTCCACTTT
few	TRBV10-3	NA	TRBJ1-1	CAISRDLDTEAFF	TGTGCCATCAGTAGGGACCTGGACACTGAAGCTTTCTTT
NA	TRBV20-1	TRBD1	TRBJ2-7	CSAPSGQESPYEQYF	TGCAGTGCTCCTTCCGGACAGGAGTCACCTTACGAGCAGTACTTC
many	TRBV15	TRBD2	TRBJ2-1	CATSRVAGDYNEQFF	TGTGCCACCAGCAGAGTAGCGGGGGACTACAATGAGCAGTTCTTC
many	TRBV7-8	NA	TRBJ2-5	CASSTRQVGETQYF	TGTGCCAGCAGCACCCGACAGGTTGGCGAGACCCAGTACTTC
NA	TRBV20-1	NA	TRBJ2-7	CSAGQREGEQYF	TGCAGTGCAGGACAGCGGGAAGGCGAGCAGTACTTC
many	TRBV7-2	NA	TRBJ2-5	CASGIFETQYF	TGTGCCAGTGGCATTTTCGAGACCCAGTACTTC
many	TRBV7-9	TRBD2	TRBJ2-2	CASSISGGHTGELFF	TGTGCCAGCAGCATTAGCGGGGGGCACACCGGGGAGCTGTTTTTT
NA	TRBV2	NA	TRBJ2-6	CASSELSGANVLTF	TGTGCCAGCAGTGAGCTTTCTGGGGCCAACGTCCTGACTTTC
NA	TRBV28	TRBD1	TRBJ1-2	CASSGQGLRGYTF	TGTGCCAGCAGCGGACAGGGCCTTCGAGGCTACACCTTC
NA	TRBV18	NA	TRBJ1-2	CASSPPLTNGYGYTF	TGTGCCAGCTCACCACCTCTGACAAACGGCTATGGCTACACCTTC
few	TRBV29-1	NA	TRBJ1-2	CSVGGGQANYGYTF	TGCAGCGTGGGCGGGGGCCAAGCTAACTATGGCTACACCTTC
many	TRBV28	NA	TRBJ2-7	CASSSLARDTYEQYF	TGTGCCAGCAGCTCGCTAGCGAGAGACACCTACGAGCAGTACTTC
many	TRBV10-3	TRBD2	TRBJ2-2	CAISIASGGNTGELFF	TGTGCCATCAGTATCGCTAGCGGGGGGAACACCGGGGAGCTGTTTTTT
many	TRBV6-2/TRBV6-3	NA	TRBJ2-3	CASSGRTSPGGDTQYF	TGTGCCAGCAGTGGGCGGACTTCACCCGGAGGGGATACGCAGTATTTT
many	TRBV4-2	NA	TRBJ1-1	CASSQSAGDTEAFF	TGTGCCAGCAGCCAATCAGCAGGGGACACTGAAGCTTTCTTT
many	TRBV7-6	NA	TRBJ2-5	CASSWGETQYF	TGTGCCAGCAGTTGGGGAGAGACCCAGTACTTC
NA	TRBV12-3/TRBV12-4	NA	TRBJ1-3	CASIPGGVGSWNTIYF	TGTGCCAGCATTCCCGGGGGTGTGGGAAGTTGGAACACCATATATTTT
NA	TRBV15	TRBD1	TRBJ2-2	CATSRDQGVNTGELFF	TGTGCCACCAGCAGAGATCAGGGGGTCAACACCGGGGAGCTGTTTTTT
NA	TRBV20-1	NA	TRBJ1-4	CSAWAEQSTNEKLFF	TGCAGTGCGTGGGCAGAACAATCAACTAATGAAAAACTGTTTTTT
NA	TRBV20-1	TRBD2	TRBJ2-4	CSATHWAGEAKNIQYF	TGCAGTGCTACCCATTGGGCGGGAGAAGCCAAAAACATTCAGTACTTC
few	TRBV29-1	NA	TRBJ1-2	CSVASATNYGYTF	TGCAGCGTTGCTTCAGCTACTAACTATGGCTACACCTTC
many	TRBV7-2	NA	TRBJ2-2	CASSFPIFANTGELFF	TGTGCCAGCAGCTTCCCTATATTCGCGAACACCGGGGAGCTGTTTTTT
few	TRBV27	NA	TRBJ1-2	CASSPRIMGGGSGYTF	TGTGCCAGCAGTCCACGTATCATGGGGGGTGGAAGTGGCTACACCTTC
few	TRBV6-2/TRBV6-3	TRBD1	TRBJ2-1	CASSYSPGQTYNEQFF	TGTGCCAGCAGTTACTCCCCGGGACAGACCTACAATGAGCAGTTCTTC
few	TRBV18	NA	TRBJ2-3	CASSPARLVDQTTDTQYF	TGTGCCAGCTCACCAGCACGTTTGGTTGATCAGACCACAGATACGCAGTATTTT
many	TRBV7-8	NA	TRBJ2-7	CASSFRQSYEQYF	TGTGCCAGCAGCTTCAGACAGTCCTACGAGCAGTACTTC
once	TRBV14	NA	TRBJ2-3	CASTPIGGSTDTQYF	TGTGCCAGCACCCCAATTGGCGGGAGCACAGATACGCAGTATTTT